This TCR beta chain was captured by sequencing in a study of T cells in Graves' hyperthyroidism and ophthalmopathy. Using RNA transcripts as the source, TCR beta CDR3 regions were amplified. A set of HTBI primers served as the primers for a first-round RT-PCR of the TCR CDR3. A single record per CDR3 protein comes from TCRdb applying MiXCR to the multiplex PCR reads. This sample has about 400,000 distinct CDR3 sequences; over 13% occur once, and the top ten carry around 27%. CDR1 and CDR2 (germline): WNHNN, SYGVQD (reference sequence). The CDR3 is 13 residues long. Between the trimmed V and J ends, which lost 0 bases and 13 bases, there was a span of 15 bases.

Sample: blood. The chain carries TRBV10-1 and TRBJ1-1; D is unresolved. This clonotype was sampled from a man between 50 and 59 years old with Graves' ophthalmopathy. CDR3 sequence (DNA): TGCGCCAGCAGTGAGTCCCCCAGGTTTGGGGTTTTCTTT. It yields the protein CASSESPRFGVFF.